This T cell receptor (beta chain) derives from a study of blood T cell repertoires in COVID-19. As handled by the study authors: Amplified reference gene primers provided the basis for estimating nucleated cell counts. Generated by immunoSEQ multiplex PCR, the TCRdb table keeps only in-frame clones and is missing some. D and trimming come from the DNA, and the V and J calls and clone size come from that table. The sample has fewer than 200,000 clones, just under 85% seen once. J was trimmed by 7 bases and V by 5 bases; bases with no gene match: 5. This CDR3 contains 13 residues. The source material was peripheral blood. This clonotype was sampled from a man aged 35 to 55 who had recovered from COVID-19. This chain links TRBV12-3 or TRBV12-4 with TRBJ1-5; 7 bases are a match to TRBD1. The CDR3 nucleotides read TGTGCCAGCAGTACGACAGGGCTACAGCCCCAGCATTTT. It translates to CASSTTGLQPQHF.